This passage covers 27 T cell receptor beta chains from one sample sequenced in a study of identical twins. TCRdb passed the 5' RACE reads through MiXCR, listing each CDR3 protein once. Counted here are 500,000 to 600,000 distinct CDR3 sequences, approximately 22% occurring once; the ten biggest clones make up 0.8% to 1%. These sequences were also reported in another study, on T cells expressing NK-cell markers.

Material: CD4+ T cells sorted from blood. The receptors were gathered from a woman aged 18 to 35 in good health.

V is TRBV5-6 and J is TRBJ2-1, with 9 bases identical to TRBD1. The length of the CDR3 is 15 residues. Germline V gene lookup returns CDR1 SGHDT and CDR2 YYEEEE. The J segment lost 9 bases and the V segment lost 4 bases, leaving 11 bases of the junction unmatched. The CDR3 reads CASSRAHRGHGEQFF. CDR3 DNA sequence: TGTGCCAGCAGCCGCGCACACAGGGGGCACGGTGAGCAGTTCTTC.

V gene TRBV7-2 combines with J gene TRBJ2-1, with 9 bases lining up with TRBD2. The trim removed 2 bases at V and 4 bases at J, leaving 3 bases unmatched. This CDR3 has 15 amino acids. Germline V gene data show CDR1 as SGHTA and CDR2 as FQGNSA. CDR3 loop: CASSLSTSGYNEQFF. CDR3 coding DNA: TGTGCCAGCAGCTTATCGACTAGCGGATACAATGAGCAGTTCTTC.

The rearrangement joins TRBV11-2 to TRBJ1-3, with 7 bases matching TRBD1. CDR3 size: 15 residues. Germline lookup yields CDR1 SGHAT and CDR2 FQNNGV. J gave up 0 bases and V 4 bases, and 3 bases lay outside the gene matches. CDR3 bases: TGTGCCAGCAGCTCCGGACAGGTCTCTGGAAACACCATATATTTT. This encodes CASSSGQVSGNTIYF.

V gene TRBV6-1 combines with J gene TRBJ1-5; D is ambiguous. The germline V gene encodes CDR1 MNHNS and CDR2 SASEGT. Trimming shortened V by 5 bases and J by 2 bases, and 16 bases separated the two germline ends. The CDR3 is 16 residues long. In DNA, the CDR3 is TGTGCCAGCAGTCAACTAAGAAGGGTGGGCAATCAGCCCCAGCATTTT. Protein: CASSQLRRVGNQPQHF.

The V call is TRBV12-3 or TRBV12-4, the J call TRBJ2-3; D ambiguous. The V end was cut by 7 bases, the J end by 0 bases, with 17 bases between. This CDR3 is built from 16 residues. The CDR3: CASTLGLLLSTDTQYF. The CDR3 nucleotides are TGTGCCAGCACCTTAGGCCTTCTGCTTAGCACAGATACGCAGTATTTT.

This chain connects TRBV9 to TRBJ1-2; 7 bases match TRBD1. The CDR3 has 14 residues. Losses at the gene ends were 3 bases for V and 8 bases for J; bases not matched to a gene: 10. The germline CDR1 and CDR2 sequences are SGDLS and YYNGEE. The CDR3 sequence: CASSAGTASRGYTF. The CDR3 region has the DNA TGTGCCAGCAGCGCGGGGACAGCCTCGCGGGGCTACACCTTC.

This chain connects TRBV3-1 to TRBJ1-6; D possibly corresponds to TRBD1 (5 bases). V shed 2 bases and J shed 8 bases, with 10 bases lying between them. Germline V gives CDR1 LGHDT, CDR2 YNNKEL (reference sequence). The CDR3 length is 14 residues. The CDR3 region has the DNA TGTGCCAGCAGCCAATACGGGGGACATTCACCCCTCCACTTT. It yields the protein CASSQYGGHSPLHF.

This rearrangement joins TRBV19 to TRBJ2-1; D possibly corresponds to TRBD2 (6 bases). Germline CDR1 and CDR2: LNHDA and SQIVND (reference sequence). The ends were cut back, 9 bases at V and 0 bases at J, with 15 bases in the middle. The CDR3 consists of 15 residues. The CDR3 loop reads CASRRVGNSYNEQFF. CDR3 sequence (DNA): TGTGCCAGCCGGAGGGTCGGGAACTCCTACAATGAGCAGTTCTTC.

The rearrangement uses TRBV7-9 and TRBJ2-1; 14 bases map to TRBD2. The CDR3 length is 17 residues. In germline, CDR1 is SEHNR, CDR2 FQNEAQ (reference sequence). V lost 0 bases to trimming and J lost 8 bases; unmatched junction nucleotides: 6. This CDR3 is CASSLAMTSGREDEQFF. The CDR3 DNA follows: TGTGCCAGCAGCTTAGCGATGACTAGCGGGAGGGAGGATGAGCAGTTCTTC.

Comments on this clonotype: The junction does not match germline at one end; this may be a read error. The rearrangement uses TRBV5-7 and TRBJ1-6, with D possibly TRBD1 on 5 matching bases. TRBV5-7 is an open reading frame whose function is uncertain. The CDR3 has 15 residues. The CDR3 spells CASSVRDSHNSPLHF. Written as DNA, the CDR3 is TGTGCCAGCAGCGTCCGGGACTCCCATAATTCACCCCTCCACTTT.

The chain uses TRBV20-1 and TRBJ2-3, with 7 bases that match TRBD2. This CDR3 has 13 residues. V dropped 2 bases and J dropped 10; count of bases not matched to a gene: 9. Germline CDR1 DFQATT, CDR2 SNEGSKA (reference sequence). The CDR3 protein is CSARPYPGGAQYF. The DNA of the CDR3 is TGCAGTGCTAGACCCTACCCGGGGGGTGCGCAGTATTTT.

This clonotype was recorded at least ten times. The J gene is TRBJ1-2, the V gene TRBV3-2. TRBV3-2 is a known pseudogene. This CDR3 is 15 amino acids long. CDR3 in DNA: TGTGCCAGCAGCCCTAAAATCACCGGTAACTATGGCTACACCTTC. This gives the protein CASSPKITGNYGYTF.

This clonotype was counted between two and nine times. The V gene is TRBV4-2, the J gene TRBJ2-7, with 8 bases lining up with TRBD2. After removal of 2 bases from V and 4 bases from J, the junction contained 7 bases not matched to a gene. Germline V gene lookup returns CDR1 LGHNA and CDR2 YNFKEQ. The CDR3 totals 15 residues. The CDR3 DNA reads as TGTGCCAGCAGCCAACAGGAGCGGGGGCAGTACGAGCAGTACTTC. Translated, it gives CASSQQERGQYEQYF.

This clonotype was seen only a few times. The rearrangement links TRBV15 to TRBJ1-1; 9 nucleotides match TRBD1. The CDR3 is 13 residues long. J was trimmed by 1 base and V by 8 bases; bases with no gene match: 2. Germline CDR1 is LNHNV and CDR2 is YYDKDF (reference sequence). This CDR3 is CATGTGSNTEAFF. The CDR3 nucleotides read TGTGCCACCGGGACAGGGTCGAACACTGAAGCTTTCTTT.

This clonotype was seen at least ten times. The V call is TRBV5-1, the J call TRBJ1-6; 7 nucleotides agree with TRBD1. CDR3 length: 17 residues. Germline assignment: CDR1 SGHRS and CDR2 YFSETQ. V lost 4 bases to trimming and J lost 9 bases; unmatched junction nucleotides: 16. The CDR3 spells CASSPGRFQGDSSPLHF. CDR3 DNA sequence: TGCGCCAGCAGCCCCGGCCGGTTCCAGGGGGACTCTTCACCCCTCCACTTT.

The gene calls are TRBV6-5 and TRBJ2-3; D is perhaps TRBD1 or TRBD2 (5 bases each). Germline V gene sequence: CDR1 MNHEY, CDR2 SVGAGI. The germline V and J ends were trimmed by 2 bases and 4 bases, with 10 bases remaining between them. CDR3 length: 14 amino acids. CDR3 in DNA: TGTGCCAGCAGTTACCGGGACGGCCCAGATACGCAGTATTTT. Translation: CASSYRDGPDTQYF.

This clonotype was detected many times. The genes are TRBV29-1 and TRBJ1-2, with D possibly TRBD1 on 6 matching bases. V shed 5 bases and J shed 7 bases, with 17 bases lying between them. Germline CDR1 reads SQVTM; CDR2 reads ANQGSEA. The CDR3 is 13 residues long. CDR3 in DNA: TGCAGCGTTAACCCGCAGGGGACGGGTGGCTACACCTTC. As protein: CSVNPQGTGGYTF. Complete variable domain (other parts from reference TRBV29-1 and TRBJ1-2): SAVISQKPSRDICQRGTSLTIQCQVDSQVTMMFWYRQQPGQSLTLIATANQGSEATYESGFVIDKFPISRPNLTFSTLTVSNMSPEDSSIYLCSVNPQGTGGYTFGSGTRLTVV.

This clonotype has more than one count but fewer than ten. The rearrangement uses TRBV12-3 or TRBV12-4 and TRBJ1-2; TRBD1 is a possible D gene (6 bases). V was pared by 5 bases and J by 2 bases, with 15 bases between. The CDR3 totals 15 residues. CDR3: CASSLSGEVNYGYTF. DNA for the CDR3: TGTGCCAGCAGTCTCTCAGGGGAAGTCAACTATGGCTACACCTTC.

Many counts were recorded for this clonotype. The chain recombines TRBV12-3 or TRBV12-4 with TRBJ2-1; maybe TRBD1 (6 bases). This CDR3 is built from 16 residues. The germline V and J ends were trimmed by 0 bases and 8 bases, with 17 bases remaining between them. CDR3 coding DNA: TGTGCCAGCAGTTTAGCGAGATTACAGGGTAGTCATGAGCAGTTCTTC. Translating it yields CASSLARLQGSHEQFF.

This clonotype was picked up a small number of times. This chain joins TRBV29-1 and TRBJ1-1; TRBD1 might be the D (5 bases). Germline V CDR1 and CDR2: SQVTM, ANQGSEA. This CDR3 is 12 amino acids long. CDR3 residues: CSVPSRGTEAFF. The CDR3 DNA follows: TGCAGTGTTCCCTCAAGGGGCACTGAAGCTTTCTTT. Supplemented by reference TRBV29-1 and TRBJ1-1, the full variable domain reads SAVISQKPSRDICQRGTSLTIQCQVDSQVTMMFWYRQQPGQSLTLIATANQGSEATYESGFVIDKFPISRPNLTFSTLTVSNMSPEDSSIYLCSVPSRGTEAFFGQGTRLTVV.

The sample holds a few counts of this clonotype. CDR3: CATSRSTDTQYF. The DNA for the CDR3 is TGTGCCACCAGCAGGAGCACAGATACGCAGTATTTT. The chain employs TRBV15 and TRBJ2-3; no clear D gene. The CDR3 extends over 12 amino acids. Trimming removed 3 bases at V and 0 bases at J, with 1 base between. The germline V gene has CDR1 LNHNV and CDR2 YYDKDF (reference sequence).

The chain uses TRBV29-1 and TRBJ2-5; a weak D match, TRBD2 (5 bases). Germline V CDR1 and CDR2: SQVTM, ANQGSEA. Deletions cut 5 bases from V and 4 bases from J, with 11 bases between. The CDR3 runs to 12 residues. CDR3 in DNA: TGCAGCGTTTTAAGCCGGGGAGAGACCCAGTACTTC. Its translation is CSVLSRGETQYF.

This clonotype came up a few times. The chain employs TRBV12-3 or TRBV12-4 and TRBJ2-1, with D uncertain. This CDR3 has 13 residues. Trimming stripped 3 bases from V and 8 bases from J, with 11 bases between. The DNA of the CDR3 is TGTGCCAGCAGTTTGGACCGGGCCTATGAGCAGTTCTTC. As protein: CASSLDRAYEQFF.

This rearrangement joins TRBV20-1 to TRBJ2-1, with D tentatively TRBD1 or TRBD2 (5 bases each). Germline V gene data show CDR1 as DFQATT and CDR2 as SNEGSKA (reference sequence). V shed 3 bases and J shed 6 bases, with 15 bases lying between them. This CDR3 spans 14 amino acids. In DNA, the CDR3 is TGCAGTGCTAGTTTCAGGGCCCGGGGCAATGAGCAGTTCTTC. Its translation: CSASFRARGNEQFF.

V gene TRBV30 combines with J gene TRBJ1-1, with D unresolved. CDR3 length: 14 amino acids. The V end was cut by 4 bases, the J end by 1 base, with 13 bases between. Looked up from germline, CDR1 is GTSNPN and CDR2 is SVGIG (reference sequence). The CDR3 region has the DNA TGTGCCTGGACTCCCCTCGGCGGGAACACTGAAGCTTTCTTT. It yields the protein CAWTPLGGNTEAFF.

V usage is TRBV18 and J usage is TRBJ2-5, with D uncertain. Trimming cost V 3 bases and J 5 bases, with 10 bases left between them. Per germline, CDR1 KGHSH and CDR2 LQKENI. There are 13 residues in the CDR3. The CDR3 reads CASSPQTAETQYF. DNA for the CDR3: TGTGCCAGCTCACCCCAGACCGCGGAGACCCAGTACTTC.

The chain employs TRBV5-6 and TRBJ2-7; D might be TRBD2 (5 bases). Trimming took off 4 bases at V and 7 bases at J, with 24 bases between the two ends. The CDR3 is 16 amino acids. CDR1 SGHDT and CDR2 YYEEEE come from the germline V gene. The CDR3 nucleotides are TGTGCCAGCAGCCCAAGAGGAGAGTTTCCGACGGGGGAGCAGTACTTC. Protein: CASSPRGEFPTGEQYF.